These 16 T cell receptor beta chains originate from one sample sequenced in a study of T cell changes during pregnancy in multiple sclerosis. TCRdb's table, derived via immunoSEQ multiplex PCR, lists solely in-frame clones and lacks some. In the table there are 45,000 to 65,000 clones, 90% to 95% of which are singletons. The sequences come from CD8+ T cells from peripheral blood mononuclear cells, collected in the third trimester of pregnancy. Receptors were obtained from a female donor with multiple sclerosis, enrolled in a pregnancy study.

The CDR3 here is CASSPGTSGSLTGELFF. As DNA, the CDR3 is TGCGCCAGCAGCCCGGGGACTAGCGGGAGTCTGACCGGGGAGCTGTTTTTT. The chain employs TRBV5-1 and TRBJ2-2; TRBD2 agrees at 14 bases. V lost 4 bases, J lost 5 bases, and 7 bases stayed unmatched. The CDR3 sequence is 17 residues long. Germline values: CDR1 SGHRS, CDR2 YFSETQ.

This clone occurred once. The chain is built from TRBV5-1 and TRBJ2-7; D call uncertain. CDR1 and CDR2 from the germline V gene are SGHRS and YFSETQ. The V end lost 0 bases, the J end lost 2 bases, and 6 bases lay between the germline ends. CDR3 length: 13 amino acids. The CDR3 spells CASSLDLTYEQYF. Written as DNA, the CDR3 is TGCGCCAGCAGCTTGGACTTAACCTACGAGCAGTACTTC. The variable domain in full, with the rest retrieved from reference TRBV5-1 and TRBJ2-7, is KAGVTQTPRYLIKTRGQQVTLSCSPISGHRSVSWYQQTPGQGLQFLFEYFSETQRNKGNFPGRFSGRQFSNSRSEMNVSTLELGDSALYLCASSLDLTYEQYFGPGTRLTVT.

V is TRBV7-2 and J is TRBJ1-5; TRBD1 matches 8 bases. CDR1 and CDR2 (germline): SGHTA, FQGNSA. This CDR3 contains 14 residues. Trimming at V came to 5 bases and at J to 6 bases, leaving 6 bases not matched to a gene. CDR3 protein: CASSPGGAGQPQHF. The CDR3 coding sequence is TGTGCCAGCAGCCCAGGGGGCGCGGGTCAGCCCCAGCATTTT.

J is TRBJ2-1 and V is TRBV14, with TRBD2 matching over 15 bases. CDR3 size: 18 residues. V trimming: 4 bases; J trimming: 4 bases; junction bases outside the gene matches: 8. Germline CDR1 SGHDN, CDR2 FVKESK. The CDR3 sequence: CASSPVGLAGGGYNEQFF. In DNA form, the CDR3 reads TGTGCCAGCAGCCCAGTGGGACTAGCGGGAGGTGGGTACAATGAGCAGTTCTTC.

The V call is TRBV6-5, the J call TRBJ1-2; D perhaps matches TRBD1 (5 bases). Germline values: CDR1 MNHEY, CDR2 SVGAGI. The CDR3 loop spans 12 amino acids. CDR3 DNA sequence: TGTGGTACGATCGGGGGAACCTATGGCTACACCTTC. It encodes CGTIGGTYGYTF.

CDR3 in amino acids: CASSSNLLRDSTYEQYF. The CDR3 DNA is TGTGCCAGCAGCTCTAATCTATTGCGGGACAGTACCTACGAGCAGTACTTC. The V and J genes are TRBV7-9 and TRBJ2-7; D possibly corresponds to TRBD1 (7 bases). The V end was cut by 4 bases, the J end by 2 bases, with 21 bases between. The germline gives CDR1 SEHNR, CDR2 FQNEAQ (reference sequence). This CDR3 contains 17 residues.

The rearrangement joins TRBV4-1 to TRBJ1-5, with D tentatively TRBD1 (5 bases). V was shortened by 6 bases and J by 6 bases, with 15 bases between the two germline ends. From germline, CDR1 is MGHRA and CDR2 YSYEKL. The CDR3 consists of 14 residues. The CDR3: CASSLSGEGQPQHF. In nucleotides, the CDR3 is TGCGCCAGCAGTTTGTCGGGGGAAGGTCAGCCCCAGCATTTT.

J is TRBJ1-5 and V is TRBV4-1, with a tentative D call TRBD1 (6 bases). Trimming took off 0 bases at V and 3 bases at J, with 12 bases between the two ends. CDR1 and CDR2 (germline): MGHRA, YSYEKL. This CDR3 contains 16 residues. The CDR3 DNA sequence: TGCGCCAGCAGCCAAGAAGGAACAGGGAACAATCAGCCCCAGCATTTT. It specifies CASSQEGTGNNQPQHF.

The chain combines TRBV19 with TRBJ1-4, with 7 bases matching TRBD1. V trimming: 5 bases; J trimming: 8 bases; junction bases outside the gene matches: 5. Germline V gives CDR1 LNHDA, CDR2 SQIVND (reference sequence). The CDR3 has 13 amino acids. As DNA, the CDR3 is TGTGCCAGTAGTTCGACAGGGTGGGAAAAACTGTTTTTT. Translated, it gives CASSSTGWEKLFF.

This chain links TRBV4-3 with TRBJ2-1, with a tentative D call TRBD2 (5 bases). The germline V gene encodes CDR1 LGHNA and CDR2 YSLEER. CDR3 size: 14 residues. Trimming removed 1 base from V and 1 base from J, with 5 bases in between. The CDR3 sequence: CASSQGGSYNEQFF. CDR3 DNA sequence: TGCGCCAGCAGCCAAGGAGGGTCCTACAATGAGCAGTTCTTC.

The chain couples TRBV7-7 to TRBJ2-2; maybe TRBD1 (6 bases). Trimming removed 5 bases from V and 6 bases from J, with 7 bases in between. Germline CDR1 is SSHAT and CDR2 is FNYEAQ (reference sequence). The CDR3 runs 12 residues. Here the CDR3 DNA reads TGTGCCAGCAGCGAGGGGGCCGGGGAGCTGTTTTTT. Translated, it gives CASSEGAGELFF.

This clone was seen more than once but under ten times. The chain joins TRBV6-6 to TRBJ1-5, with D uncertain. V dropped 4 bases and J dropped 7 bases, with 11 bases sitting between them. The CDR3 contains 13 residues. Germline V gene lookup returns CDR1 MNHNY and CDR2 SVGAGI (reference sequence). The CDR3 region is CASSLPNGQPQHF. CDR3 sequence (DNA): TGTGCCAGCAGTTTACCGAACGGGCAGCCCCAGCATTTT.

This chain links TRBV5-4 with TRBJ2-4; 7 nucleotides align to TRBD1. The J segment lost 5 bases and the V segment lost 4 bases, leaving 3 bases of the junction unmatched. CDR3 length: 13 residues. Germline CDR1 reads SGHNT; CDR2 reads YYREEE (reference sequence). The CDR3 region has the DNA TGTGCCAGCAGCCACAGGGGCGAAAACATTCAGTACTTC. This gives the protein CASSHRGENIQYF.

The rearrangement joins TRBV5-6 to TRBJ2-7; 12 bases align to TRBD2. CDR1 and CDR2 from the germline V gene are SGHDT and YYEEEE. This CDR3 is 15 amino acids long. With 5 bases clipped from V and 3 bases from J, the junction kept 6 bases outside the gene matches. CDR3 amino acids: CASRELAGGLYEQYF. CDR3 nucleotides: TGTGCCAGCAGAGAACTAGCGGGAGGTCTCTACGAGCAGTACTTC. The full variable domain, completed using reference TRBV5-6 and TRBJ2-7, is DAGVTQSPTHLIKTRGQQVTLRCSPKSGHDTVSWYQQALGQGPQFIFQYYEEEERQRGNFPDRFSGHQFPNYSSELNVNALLLGDSALYLCASRELAGGLYEQYFGPGTRLTVT.

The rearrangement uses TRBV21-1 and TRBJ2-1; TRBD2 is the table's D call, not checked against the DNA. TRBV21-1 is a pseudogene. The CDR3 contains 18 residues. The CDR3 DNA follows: TGTGCCAGCAGCAAAGGTAGCGGGAGGGCCCTCTCCTACAATGAGCAGTTCTTC. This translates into CASSKGSGRALSYNEQFF.

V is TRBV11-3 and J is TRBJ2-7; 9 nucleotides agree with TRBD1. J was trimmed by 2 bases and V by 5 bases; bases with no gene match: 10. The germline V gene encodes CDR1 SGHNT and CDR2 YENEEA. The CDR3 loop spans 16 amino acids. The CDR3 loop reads CASSGRTGEHPYEQYF. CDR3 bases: TGTGCCAGCAGCGGAAGGACAGGGGAACATCCCTACGAGCAGTACTTC.